This T cell receptor beta chain appears in the sequencing data of a study of spatial heterogeneity in lung cancer. TCRdb called the 5' RACE reads again in MiXCR, with one record for every CDR3 protein. The sample lists roughly 9,300 distinct CDR3 sequences, 5% to 6.5% occurring once. Time point meaning: sample taken at primary tumor resection. This clonotype occurred many times. The antigen is unknown. Overall study findings and caveats: Counts that tracked tumor mutation counts were those of expanded intratumoral alpha and beta TCRs. Estimation of coverage gave values of roughly 6.9% for alpha and 13% for beta chains in tumor T cells.

The CDR3 is 13 amino acids. The V segment lost 0 bases and the J segment 12 bases; nucleotides outside the gene matches: 4. Germline CDR1 LGHNA, CDR2 YNFKEQ. The source is a male donor with early-stage non-small cell lung cancer. The sequencing here drew on lung tumor tissue, taken at surgery. The chain links TRBV4-2 to TRBJ2-1; the match to TRBD2 covers 8 bases. CDR3 residues: CASSQDTGGPQFF. The CDR3 DNA reads TGTGCCAGCAGCCAAGATACGGGGGGGCCGCAGTTCTTC.